This TCR beta chain appears in the sequencing data of a study of cytomegalovirus exposure and HLA in healthy donors. Study findings and constraints: An ancestry cluster, one associated with Asian ancestry, reportedly showed fewer N-insertions than the approximately 670-donor mean in a later analysis.

Comment on this clone: No antigen is known for it. A junction boundary mismatches the germline segment, possibly from a read error.

Researchers ran the PCR with 60 Vbeta and 13 Jbeta primers. Using immunoSEQ multiplex PCR, the repertoire was profiled, and TCRdb retains in-frame clones only, with some absent. The sample has approximately 170,000 clones, roughly 60% seen once. Sequenced input: PBMCs. This TCR was sampled from a man in his forties in good health and CMV-seronegative.

The CDR3 loop is CASSQDGTGGTDTQYF. The CDR3 DNA reads TGCGCCAGCAGCCAAGATGGGACAGGGGGCACGGATACGCAGTATTTT. The chain carries TRBV4-3 and TRBJ2-3; 12 nucleotides align to TRBD1. Germline CDR1 is LGHNA and CDR2 is YSLEER. The CDR3 totals 16 residues.